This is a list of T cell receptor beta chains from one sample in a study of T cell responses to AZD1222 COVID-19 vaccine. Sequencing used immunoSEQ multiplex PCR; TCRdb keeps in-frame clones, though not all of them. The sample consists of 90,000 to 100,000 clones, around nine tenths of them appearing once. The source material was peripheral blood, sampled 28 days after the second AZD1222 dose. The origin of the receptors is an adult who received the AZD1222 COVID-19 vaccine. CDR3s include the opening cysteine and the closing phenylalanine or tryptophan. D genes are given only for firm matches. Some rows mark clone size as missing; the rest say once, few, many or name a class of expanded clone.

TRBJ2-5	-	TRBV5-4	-	TGTGCCAGCAGCTTGAACGGGGGCCAGACCCAGTACTTC	CASSLNGGQTQYF
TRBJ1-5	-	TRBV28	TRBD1	TGTGCCAGCAATCTTCGGACAGGGCTAAATCAGCCCCAGCATTTT	CASNLRTGLNQPQHF
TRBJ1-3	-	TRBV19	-	TGTGCCAGTCGGTCGGCAGCCTCTGGAAACACCATATATTTT	CASRSAASGNTIYF
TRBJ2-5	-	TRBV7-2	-	TGTGCCAGCAGCTTTACGGGAAGGTCGGCTGGGACCCAGTACTTC	CASSFTGRSAGTQYF
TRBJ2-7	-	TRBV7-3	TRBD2	TGTGCCAGCAGCCAGGGACTAGCGGGAGTGGAACCCTACGAGCAGTACTTC	CASSQGLAGVEPYEQYF
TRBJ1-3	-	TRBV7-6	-	TGTGCCAGCAGTCGAACCCGGCAGGGGCAGGGAGGCTCTGGAAACACCATATATTTT	CASSRTRQGQGGSGNTIYF
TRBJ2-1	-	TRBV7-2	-	TGTGCCAGCACCGTCGACTATAGCGGAACTGAGCAGTTCTTC	CASTVDYSGTEQFF
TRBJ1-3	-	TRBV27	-	TGTGCCAGCAGACTAGCAGGGGCTGGAAACACCATATATTTT	CASRLAGAGNTIYF
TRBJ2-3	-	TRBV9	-	TGTGCCAGCAGCGTAAACCAGATAGATACGCAGTATTTT	CASSVNQIDTQYF
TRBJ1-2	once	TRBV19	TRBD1	TGTGCCAGTAAGAGCAGGGGGCCGAGGGACTATGGCTACACCTTC	CASKSRGPRDYGYTF
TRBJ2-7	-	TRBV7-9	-	TGTGCCAGCAGCTTAGGGTCCTACGAGCAGTACTTC	CASSLGSYEQYF
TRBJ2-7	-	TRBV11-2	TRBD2	TGTGCCAGCAGAGGTAGCGGGACTACCTACGAGCAGTACTTC	CASRGSGTTYEQYF
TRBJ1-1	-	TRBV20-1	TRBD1	TGCAGTGCTAGTCCAGGGGGCATGAACACTGAAGCTTTCTTT	CSASPGGMNTEAFF
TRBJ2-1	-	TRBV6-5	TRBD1	TGTGCCAGCAGAAACGGACAGGGATTCTACAATGAGCAGTTCTTC	CASRNGQGFYNEQFF
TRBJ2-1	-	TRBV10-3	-	TGTGCCATCAGTGAAGGGGGAGGGCACAATGAGCAGTTCTTC	CAISEGGGHNEQFF
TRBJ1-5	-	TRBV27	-	TGTGCCAGCAGTTTGTTAGGGAACAATCAGCCCCAGCATTTT	CASSLLGNNQPQHF
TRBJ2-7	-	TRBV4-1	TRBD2	TGCGCCAGCAGCCAAGTCGGACTAGCGGTTAGCTCCTACGAGCAGTACTTC	CASSQVGLAVSSYEQYF
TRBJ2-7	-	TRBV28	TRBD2	TGTGCCAGCAGTTTCGTCTCGGGAGGGCGTCAGTACGAGCAGTACTTC	CASSFVSGGRQYEQYF
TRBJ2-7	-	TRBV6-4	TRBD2	TGTGCCAGCCTGAACGGGCTAGCGGGAGGGCAACCCTACGAGCAGTACTTC	CASLNGLAGGQPYEQYF
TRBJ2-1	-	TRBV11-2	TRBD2	TGTGCCAGCTCAGGGACTAGCGGGAGAGACATTGAGCAGTTCTTC	CASSGTSGRDIEQFF
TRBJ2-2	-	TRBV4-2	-	TGTGCCAGCAGCCTACCAGCCGCCGGGGAGCTGTTTTTT	CASSLPAAGELFF
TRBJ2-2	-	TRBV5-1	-	TGCGCCAGCAGCCCAAACGAGGGGAACACCGGGGAGCTGTTTTTT	CASSPNEGNTGELFF
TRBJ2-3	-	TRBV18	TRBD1	TGTGCCAGCTCAAGGGGGCCCCCCACAGATACGCAGTATTTT	CASSRGPPTDTQYF
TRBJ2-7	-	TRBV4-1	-	TGCGCCAGCAGCCATAACTACGAGCAGTACTTC	CASSHNYEQYF
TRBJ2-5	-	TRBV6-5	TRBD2	TGTGCCAGCAGTTTTCTAGCGGGAGTAGGGGAGACCCAGTACTTC	CASSFLAGVGETQYF
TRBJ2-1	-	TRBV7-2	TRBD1	TGTGCCAGCAGCTTATACAGGATGACAGGGTTCCAGTTCTTC	CASSLYRMTGFQFF
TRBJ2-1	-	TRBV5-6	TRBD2	TGTGCCAGCAGCTTGGTGTCCCGAGCGGGAGGTCGCAATGAGCAGTTCTTC	CASSLVSRAGGRNEQFF
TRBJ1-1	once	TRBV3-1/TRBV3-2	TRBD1	TGTGCCAGCAGCCAAGGCCGGGACAGGGGGCCAGCTTTCTTT	CASSQGRDRGPAFF
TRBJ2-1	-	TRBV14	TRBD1	TGTGCCAGCAGCCCGAGACAGGGGTCGGGGGAGCAGTTCTTC	CASSPRQGSGEQFF
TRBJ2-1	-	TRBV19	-	TGTGCCAGTAGTCCCTATACGAACTCCTACAATGAGCAGTTCTTC	CASSPYTNSYNEQFF
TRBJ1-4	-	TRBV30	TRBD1	TGTGCCTGGGGAGGACAGGGGTTGACTAATGAAAAACTGTTTTTT	CAWGGQGLTNEKLFF
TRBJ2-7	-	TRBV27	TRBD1	TGTGCCAGCAGTGACATCAGTCGGACAGGGAACTACGAGCAGTACTTC	CASSDISRTGNYEQYF
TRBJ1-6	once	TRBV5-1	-	TGCGCCAGCAGTCGGGCCGAAAATTCACCCCTCCACTTT	CASSRAENSPLHF
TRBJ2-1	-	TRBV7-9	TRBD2	TGTGCCAGCAGCTATTCCGGGACTAGCGGGATCTACAATGAGCAGTTCTTC	CASSYSGTSGIYNEQFF
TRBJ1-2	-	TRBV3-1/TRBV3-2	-	TGTGCCAGCAGCCAGAACTCGGGACTCTATTCCCATGGCTACACCTTC	CASSQNSGLYSHGYTF
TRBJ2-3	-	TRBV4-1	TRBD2	TGCGCCAGCAGCGCAACTAGCGGGAGGGCCGCAGATACGCAGTATTTT	CASSATSGRAADTQYF
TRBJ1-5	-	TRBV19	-	TGTGCCAGTAGCCGGACAGTGAGCAATCAGCCCCAGCATTTT	CASSRTVSNQPQHF
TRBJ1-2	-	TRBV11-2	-	TGTGCCAGCAGTTATGAGGGAGGTTCTGGCTACACCTTC	CASSYEGGSGYTF
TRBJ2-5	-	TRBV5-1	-	TGCGCCAGCAGAGGAACAGCTAAAGAGACCCAGTACTTC	CASRGTAKETQYF
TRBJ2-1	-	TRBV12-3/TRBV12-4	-	TGTGCCAGCAGTTTCTGGACCAATGAGCAGTTCTTC	CASSFWTNEQFF
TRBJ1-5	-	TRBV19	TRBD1	TGTGCCAGTAGACACAGGGGTAGGGAGCCCCAGCATTTT	CASRHRGREPQHF
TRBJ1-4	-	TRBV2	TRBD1	TGTGCCAGCAGTGGGGGGACAGGCTCTCTTGTAAAACTGTTTTTT	CASSGGTGSLVKLFF
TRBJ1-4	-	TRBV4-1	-	TGCGCCAGCAGCCAAGACGTCGGGAGGGGTTATAATGAAAAACTGTTTTTT	CASSQDVGRGYNEKLFF
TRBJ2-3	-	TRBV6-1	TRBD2	TGTGCCAGCAGTGAAAGGACCGGGACTAGCGGTACAAATACGCAGTATTTT	CASSERTGTSGTNTQYF